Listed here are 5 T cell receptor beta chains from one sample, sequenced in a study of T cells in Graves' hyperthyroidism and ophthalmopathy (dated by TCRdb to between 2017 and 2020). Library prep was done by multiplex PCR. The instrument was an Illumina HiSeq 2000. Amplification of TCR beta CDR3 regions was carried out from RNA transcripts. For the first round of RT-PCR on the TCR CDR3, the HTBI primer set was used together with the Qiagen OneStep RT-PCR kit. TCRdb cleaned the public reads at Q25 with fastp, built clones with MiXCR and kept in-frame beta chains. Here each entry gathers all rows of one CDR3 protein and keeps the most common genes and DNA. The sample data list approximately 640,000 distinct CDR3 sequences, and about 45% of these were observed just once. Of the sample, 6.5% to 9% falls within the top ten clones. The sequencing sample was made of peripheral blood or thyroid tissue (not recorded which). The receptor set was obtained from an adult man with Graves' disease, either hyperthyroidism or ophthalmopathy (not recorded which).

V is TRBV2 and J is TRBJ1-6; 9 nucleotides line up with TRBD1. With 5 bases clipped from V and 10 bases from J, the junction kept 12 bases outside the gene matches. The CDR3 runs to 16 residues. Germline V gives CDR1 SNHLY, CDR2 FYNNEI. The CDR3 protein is CASSLWLQGARSPLHF. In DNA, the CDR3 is TGTGCCAGCAGTTTATGGTTACAGGGGGCGAGGTCACCCCTCCACTTT. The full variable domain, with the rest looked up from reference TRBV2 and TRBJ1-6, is EPEVTQTPSHQVTQMGQEVILRCVPISNHLYFYWYRQILGQKVEFLVSFYNNEISEKSEIFDDQFSVERPDGSNFTLKIRSTKLEDSAMYFCASSLWLQGARSPLHFGNGTRLTVT.

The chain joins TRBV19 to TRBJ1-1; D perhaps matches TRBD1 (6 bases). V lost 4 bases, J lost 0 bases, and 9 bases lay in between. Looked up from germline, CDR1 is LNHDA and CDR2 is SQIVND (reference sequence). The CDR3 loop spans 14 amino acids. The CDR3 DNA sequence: TGTGCCAGTAGTACGCGGACAGTGAACACTGAAGCTTTCTTT. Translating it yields CASSTRTVNTEAFF.

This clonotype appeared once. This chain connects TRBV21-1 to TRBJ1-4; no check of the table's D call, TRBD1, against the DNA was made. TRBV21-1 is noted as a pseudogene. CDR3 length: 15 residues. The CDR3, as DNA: TGTGCCAGCAGCACGGGACAGGGGGAGGACGAAAAACTGTTTTTT. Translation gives CASSTGQGEDEKLFF.

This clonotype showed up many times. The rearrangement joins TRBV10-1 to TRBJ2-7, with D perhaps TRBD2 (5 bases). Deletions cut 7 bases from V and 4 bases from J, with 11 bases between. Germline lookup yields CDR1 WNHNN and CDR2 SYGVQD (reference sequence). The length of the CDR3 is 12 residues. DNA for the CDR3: TGCGCCAGCATTCCCCGGAGGTACGAGCAGTACTTC. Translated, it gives CASIPRRYEQYF.

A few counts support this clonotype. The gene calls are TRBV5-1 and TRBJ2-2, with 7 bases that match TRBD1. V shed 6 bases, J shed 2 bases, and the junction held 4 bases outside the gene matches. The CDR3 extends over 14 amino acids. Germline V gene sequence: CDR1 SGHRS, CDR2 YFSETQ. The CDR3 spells CASKGAFNTGELFF. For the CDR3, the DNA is TGCGCCAGCAAGGGGGCATTTAACACCGGGGAGCTGTTTTTT.